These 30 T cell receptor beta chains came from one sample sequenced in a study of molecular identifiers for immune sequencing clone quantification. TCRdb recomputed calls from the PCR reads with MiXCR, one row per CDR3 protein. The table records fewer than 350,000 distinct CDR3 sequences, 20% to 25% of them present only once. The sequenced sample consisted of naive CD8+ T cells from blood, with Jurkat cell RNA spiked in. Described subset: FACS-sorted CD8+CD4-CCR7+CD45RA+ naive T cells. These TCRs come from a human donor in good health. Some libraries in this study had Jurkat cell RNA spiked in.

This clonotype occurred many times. The CDR3 here is CAWSRGGVDEQFF. CDR3 sequence (DNA): TGTGCCTGGAGCCGGGGGGGCGTCGATGAGCAGTTCTTC. The V call is TRBV30, the J call TRBJ2-1, with TRBD2 matching 8 bases. J gave up 8 bases and V 3 bases, and 6 bases lay outside the gene matches. The length of the CDR3 is 13 residues. Per germline, CDR1 GTSNPN and CDR2 SVGIG (reference sequence). The full variable domain, with the rest looked up from reference TRBV30 and TRBJ2-1, is SQTIHQWPATLVQPVGSPLSLECTVEGTSNPNLYWYRQAAGRGLQLLFYSVGIGQISSEVPQNLSASRPQDRQFILSSKKLLLSDSGFYLCAWSRGGVDEQFFGPGTRLTVL.

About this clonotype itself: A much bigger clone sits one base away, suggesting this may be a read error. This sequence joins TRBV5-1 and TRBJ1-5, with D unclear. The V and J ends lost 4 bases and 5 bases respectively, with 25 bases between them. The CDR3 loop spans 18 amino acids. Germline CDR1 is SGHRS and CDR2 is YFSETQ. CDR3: CASSLRVWNCVGDQPQHF. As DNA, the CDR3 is TGCGCCAGCAGCCTCCGAGTGTGGAATTGCGTGGGAGATCAGCCCCAGCATTTT.

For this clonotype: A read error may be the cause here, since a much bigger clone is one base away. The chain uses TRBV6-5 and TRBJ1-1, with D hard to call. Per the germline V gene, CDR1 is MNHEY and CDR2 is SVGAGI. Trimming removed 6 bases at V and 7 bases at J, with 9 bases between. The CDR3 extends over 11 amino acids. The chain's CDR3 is CASRGTGEAFF. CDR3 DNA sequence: TGTGCCAGCAGGGGTACTGGTGAAGCTTTCTTT.

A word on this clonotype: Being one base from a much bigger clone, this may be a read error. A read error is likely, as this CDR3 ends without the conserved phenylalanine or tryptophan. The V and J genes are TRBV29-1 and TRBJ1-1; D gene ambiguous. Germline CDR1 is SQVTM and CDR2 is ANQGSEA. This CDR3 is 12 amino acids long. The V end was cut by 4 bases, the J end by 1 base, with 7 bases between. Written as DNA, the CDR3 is TGCAGCGTTGTACCGCAGAACACTGAAGCTTTCCTT. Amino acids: CSVVPQNTEAFL.

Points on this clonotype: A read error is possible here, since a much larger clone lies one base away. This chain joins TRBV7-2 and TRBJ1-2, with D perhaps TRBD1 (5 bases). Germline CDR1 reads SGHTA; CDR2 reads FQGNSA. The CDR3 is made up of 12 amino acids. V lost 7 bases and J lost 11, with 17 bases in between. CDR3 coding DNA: TGTGCCAGCACTATGACAGACCCTGAGTACACCTTC. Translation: CASTMTDPEYTF.

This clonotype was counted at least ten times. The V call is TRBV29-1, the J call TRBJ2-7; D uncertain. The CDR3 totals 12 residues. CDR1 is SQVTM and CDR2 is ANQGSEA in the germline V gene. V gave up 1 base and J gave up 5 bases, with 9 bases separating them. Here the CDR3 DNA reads TGCAGCGTTGAAGTCAGCATCGACGAGCAGTACTTC. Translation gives CSVEVSIDEQYF.

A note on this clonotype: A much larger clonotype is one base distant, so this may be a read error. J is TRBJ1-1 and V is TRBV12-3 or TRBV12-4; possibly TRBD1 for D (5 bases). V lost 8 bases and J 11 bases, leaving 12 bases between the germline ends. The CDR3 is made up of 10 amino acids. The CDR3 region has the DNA TGTGCCAGCCGCGGTCGGGGGGCTTTCTTT. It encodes CASRGRGAFF.

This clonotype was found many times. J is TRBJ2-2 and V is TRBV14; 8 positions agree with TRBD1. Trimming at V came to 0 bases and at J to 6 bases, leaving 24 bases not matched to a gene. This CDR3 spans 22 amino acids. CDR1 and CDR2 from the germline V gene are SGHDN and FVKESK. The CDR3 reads CASSQEPGVTGEAGPTPGELFF. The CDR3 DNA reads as TGTGCCAGCAGCCAAGAGCCCGGAGTGACAGGGGAAGCGGGCCCTACGCCCGGGGAGCTGTTTTTT.

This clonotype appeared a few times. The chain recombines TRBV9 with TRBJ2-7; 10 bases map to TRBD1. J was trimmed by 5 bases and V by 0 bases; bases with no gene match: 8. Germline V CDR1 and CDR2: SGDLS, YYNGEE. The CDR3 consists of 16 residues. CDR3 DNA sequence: TGTGCCAGCAGCGTAGGCGGAGACAGGGGGCGAAACGAGCAGTACTTC. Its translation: CASSVGGDRGRNEQYF.

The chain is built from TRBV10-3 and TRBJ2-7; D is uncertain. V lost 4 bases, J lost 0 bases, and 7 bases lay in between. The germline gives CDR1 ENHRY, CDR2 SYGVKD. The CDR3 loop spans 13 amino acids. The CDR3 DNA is TGTGCCATCAGTGGTTCAAGCTCCTACGAGCAGTACTTC. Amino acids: CAISGSSSYEQYF.

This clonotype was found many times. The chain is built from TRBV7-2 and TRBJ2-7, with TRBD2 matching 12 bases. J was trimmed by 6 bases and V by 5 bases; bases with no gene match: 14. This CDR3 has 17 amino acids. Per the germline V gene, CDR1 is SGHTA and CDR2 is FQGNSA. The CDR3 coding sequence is TGTGCCAGCAGCCCCGCTAGCGGGAGGGCCCAGCTCTCCGAGCAGTACTTC. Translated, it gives CASSPASGRAQLSEQYF.

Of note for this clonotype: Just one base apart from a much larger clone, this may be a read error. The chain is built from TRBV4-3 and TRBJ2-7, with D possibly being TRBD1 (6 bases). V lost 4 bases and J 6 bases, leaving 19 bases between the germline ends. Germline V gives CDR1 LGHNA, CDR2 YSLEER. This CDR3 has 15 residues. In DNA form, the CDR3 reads TGCGCCAGCAGCCCACCGACAGGTATACCCTGCGAGCAGTACTTC. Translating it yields CASSPPTGIPCEQYF.

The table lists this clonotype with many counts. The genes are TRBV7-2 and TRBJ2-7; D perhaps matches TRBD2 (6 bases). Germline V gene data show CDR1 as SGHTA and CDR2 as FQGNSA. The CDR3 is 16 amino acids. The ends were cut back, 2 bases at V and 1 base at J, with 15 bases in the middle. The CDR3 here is CASSLPQREWSYEQYF. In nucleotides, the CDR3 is TGTGCCAGCAGCTTACCCCAACGGGAGTGGTCCTACGAGCAGTACTTC.

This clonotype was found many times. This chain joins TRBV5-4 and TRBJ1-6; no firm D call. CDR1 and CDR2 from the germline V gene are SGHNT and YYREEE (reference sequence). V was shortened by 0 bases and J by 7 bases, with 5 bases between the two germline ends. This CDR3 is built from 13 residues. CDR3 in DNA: TGTGCCAGCAGCTTGGAGTTGAATTCACCCCTCCACTTT. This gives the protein CASSLELNSPLHF.

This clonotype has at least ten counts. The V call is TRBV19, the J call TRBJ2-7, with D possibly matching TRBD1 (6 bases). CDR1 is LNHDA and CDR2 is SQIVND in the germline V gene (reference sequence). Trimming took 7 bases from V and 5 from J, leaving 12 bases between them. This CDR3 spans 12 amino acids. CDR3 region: CASTTGSHEQYF. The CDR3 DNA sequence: TGTGCCAGTACAACAGGGTCCCACGAGCAGTACTTC.

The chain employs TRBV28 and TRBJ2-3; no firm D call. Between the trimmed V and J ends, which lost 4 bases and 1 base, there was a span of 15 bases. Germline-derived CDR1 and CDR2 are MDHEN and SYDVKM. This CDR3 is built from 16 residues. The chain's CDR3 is CASSSRLLSGTDTQYF. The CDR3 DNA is TGTGCCAGCAGTTCCCGTTTATTATCTGGCACAGATACGCAGTATTTT.

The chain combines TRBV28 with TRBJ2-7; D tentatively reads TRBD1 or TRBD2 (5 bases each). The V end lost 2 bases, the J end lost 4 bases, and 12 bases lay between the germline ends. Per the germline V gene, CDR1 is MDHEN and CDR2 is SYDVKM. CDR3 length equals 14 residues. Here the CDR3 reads CASSLQAGTYEQYF. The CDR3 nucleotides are TGTGCCAGCAGTTTACAGGCAGGGACGTACGAGCAGTACTTC. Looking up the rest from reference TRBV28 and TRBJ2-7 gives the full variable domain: DVKVTQSSRYLVKRTGEKVFLECVQDMDHENMFWYRQDPGLGLRLIYFSYDVKMKEKGDIPEGYSVSREKKERFSLILESASTNQTSMYLCASSLQAGTYEQYFGPGTRLTVT.

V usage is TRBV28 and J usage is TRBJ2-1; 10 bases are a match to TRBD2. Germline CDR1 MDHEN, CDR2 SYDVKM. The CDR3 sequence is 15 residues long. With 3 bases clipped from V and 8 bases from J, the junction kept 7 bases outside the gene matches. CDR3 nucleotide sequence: TGTGCCAGCAGTTTCCAGCGGGGGGGCAGCGATGAGCAGTTCTTC. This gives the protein CASSFQRGGSDEQFF.

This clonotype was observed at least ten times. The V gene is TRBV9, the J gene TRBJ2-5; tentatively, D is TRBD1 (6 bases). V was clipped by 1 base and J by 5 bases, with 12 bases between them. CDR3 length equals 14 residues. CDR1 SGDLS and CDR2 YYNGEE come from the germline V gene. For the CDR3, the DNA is TGTGCCAGCAGCGTATTTGGGGGCGAGGAGACCCAGTACTTC. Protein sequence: CASSVFGGEETQYF.

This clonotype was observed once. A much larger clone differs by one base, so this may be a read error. The CDR3 nucleotides read TGTGCCACCAGTGATTTATCTGGGGAGACCCAGTACTTC. Protein product: CATSDLSGETQYF. The rearrangement joins TRBV24-1 to TRBJ2-5; the D is unclear. The CDR3 is 13 residues long. Trimming pared 1 base from V and 5 bases from J, leaving 7 bases between. CDR1 is KGHDR, CDR2 SFDVKD, per germline.

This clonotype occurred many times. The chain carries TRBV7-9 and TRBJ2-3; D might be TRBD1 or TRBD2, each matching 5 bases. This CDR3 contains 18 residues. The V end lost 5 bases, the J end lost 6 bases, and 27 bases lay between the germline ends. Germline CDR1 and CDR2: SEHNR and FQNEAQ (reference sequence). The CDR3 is CASSPPPGLGKRDDTQYF. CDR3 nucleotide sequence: TGTGCCAGCAGCCCCCCCCCCGGCCTGGGGAAAAGGGACGATACGCAGTATTTT.

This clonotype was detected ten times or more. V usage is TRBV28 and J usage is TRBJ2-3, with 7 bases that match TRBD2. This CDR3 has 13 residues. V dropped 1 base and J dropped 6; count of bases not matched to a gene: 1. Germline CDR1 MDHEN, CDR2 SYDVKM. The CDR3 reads CASSLFSGDTQYF. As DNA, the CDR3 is TGTGCCAGCAGTTTATTTAGCGGGGATACGCAGTATTTT. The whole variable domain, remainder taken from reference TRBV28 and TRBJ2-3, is DVKVTQSSRYLVKRTGEKVFLECVQDMDHENMFWYRQDPGLGLRLIYFSYDVKMKEKGDIPEGYSVSREKKERFSLILESASTNQTSMYLCASSLFSGDTQYFGPGTRLTVL.

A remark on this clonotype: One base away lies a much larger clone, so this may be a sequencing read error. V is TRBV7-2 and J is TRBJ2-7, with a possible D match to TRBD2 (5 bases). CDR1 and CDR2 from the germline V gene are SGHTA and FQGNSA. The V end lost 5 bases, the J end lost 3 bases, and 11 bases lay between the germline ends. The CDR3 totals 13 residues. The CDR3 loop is CASSMFRGYEQYF. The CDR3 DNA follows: TGTGCCAGCAGCATGTTCCGGGGCTACGAGCAGTACTTC.

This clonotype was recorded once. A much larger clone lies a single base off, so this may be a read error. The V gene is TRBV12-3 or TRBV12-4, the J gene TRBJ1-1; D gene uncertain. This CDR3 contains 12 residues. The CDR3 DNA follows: TGTGCCGGCAGTCCGGGCCTATGGGAAGCTTTCTTT. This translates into CAGSPGLWEAFF.

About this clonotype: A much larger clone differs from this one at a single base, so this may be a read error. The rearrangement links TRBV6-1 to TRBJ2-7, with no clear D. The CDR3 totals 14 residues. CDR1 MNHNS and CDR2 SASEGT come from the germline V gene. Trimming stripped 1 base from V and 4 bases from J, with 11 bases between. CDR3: CASSEGALIYEQYF. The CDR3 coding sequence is TGTGCCAGCAGTGAAGGGGCTCTGATTTACGAGCAGTACTTC.

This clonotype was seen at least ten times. CDR3 loop: CASSYGGTGLVHEQYF. In DNA, the CDR3 is TGTGCCAGCAGCTACGGGGGGACAGGGCTTGTACACGAGCAGTACTTC. The V and J genes are TRBV7-9 and TRBJ2-7; 9 nucleotides align to TRBD1. This CDR3 region has 16 residues. Germline V gives CDR1 SEHNR, CDR2 FQNEAQ (reference sequence). V was clipped by 4 bases and J by 5 bases; unmatched bases: 12. Together with reference TRBV7-9 and TRBJ2-7, the CDR3 gives the full variable domain: DTGVSQNPRHKITKRGQNVTFRCDPISEHNRLYWYRQTLGQGPEFLTYFQNEAQLEKSRLLSDRFSAERPKGSFSTLEIQRTEQGDSAMYLCASSYGGTGLVHEQYFGPGTRLTVT.

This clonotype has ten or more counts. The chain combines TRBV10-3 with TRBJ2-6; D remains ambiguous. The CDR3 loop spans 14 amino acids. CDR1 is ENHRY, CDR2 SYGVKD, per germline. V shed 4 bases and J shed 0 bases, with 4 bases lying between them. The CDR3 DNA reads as TGTGCCATCAGTGTCGGCTCTGGGGCCAACGTCCTGACTTTC. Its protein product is CAISVGSGANVLTF.

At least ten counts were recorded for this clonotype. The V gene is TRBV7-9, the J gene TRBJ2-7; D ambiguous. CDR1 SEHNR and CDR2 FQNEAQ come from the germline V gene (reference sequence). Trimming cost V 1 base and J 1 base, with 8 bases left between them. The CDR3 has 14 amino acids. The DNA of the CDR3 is TGTGCCAGCAGCTTAGGCCACGAGTCCTACGAGCAGTACTTC. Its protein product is CASSLGHESYEQYF.

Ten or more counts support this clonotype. The CDR3 DNA reads as TGCGCCAGCAGCTTGGTAGCGGCTAGCACAGATACGCAGTATTTT. This sequence encodes CASSLVAASTDTQYF. The chain uses TRBV5-1 and TRBJ2-3; tentative D call: TRBD2 (6 bases). V dropped 0 bases and J dropped 0 bases, with 8 bases sitting between them. CDR1 SGHRS and CDR2 YFSETQ come from the germline V gene. The CDR3 length is 15 residues.

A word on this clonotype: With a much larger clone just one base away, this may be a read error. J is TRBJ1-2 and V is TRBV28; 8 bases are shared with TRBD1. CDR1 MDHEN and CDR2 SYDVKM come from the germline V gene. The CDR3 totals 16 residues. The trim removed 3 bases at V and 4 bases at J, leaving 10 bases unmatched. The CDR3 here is CASSFATGVIAYGYTF. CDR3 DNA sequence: TGTGCCAGCAGTTTCGCGACAGGGGTAATTGCCTATGGCTACACCTTC.